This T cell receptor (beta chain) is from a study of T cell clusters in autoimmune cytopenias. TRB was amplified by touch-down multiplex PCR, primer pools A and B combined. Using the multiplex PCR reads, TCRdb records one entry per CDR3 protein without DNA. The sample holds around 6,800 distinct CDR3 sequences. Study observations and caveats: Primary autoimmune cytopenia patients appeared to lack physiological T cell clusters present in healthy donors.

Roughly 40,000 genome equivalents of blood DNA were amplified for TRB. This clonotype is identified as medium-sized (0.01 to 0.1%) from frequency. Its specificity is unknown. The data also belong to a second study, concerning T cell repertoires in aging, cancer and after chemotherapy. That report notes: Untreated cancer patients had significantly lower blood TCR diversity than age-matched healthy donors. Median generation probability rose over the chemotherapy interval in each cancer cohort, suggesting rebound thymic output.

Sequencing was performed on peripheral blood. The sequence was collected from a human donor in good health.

CDR3 residues: CASSLMEGNTEAFF. This chain joins TRBV12-3 or TRBV12-4 and TRBJ1-1. The CDR3 is made up of 14 amino acids.